This T cell receptor (beta chain) was observed in a study of blood T cell repertoires in COVID-19. Study details: From T cells, B-cell-depleted T cells, or PBMCs came the material, which was cDNA or gDNA.

This table comes from immunoSEQ multiplex PCR, and its TCRdb copy is limited to in-frame clones, with some not included. The data contain some 250,000 clones, approximately 88% of them seen just once; the ten biggest clones take up roughly 27%. CDR3 length equals 15 residues. With 5 bases removed from V and 4 bases from J, the gap between germline ends came to 17 bases. Germline assignment: CDR1 SGHVS and CDR2 FQNEAQ. The receptor's source is a man aged 40-49 years with acute or convalescent COVID-19. V is TRBV7-8 and J is TRBJ1-1; D remains ambiguous. The sample was peripheral blood. CDR3 DNA sequence: TGTGCCAGCAGCCCGCCCCACGGGGTCGGCACTGAAGCTTTCTTT. This sequence encodes CASSPPHGVGTEAFF.